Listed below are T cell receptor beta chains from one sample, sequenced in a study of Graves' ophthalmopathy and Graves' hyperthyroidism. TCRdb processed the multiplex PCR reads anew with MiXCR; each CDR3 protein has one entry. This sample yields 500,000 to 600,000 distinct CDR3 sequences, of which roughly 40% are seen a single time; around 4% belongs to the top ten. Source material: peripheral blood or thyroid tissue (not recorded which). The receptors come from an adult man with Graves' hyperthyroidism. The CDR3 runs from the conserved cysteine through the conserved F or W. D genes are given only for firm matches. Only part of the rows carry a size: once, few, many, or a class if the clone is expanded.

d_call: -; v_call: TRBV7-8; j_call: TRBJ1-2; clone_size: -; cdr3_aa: CASSGGRLGYTF; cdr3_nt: TGTGCCAGCAGCGGGGGGAGGCTTGGCTACACCTTC
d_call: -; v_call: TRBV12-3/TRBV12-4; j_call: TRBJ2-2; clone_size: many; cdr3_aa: CASSIFSRTGELFF; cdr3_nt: TGTGCCAGCAGCATCTTTAGCCGCACCGGGGAGCTGTTTTTT
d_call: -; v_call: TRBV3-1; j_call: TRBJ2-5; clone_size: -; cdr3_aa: CASRPLGIRDQETQYF; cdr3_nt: TGTGCCAGCCGCCCCTTGGGGATACGGGACCAAGAGACCCAGTACTTC
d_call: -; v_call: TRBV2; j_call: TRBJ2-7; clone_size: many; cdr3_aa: CASLPTEGSYEQYF; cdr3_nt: TGTGCCAGCCTCCCAACCGAGGGCTCCTACGAGCAGTACTTC
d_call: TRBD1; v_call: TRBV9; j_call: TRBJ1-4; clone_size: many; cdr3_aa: CASSEGGTGGEKLFF; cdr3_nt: TGTGCCAGCAGCGAAGGAGGGACAGGGGGCGAAAAACTGTTTTTT
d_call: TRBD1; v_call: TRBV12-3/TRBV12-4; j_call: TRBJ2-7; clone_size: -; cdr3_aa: CASSRGGGTGTYEQYF; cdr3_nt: TGTGCCAGCAGTCGGGGAGGAGGGACAGGGACCTACGAGCAGTACTTC
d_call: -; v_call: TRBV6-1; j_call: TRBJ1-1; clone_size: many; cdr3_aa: CASSEFDSEAFF; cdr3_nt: TGTGCCAGCAGTGAATTTGACAGTGAAGCTTTCTTT
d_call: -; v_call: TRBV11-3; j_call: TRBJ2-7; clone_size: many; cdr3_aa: CASSLSGFGEQYF; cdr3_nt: TGTGCCAGCAGCTTAAGCGGGTTTGGCGAGCAGTACTTC
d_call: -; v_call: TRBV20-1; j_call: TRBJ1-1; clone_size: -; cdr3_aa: CSARAVDTEAFF; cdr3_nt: TGCAGTGCTAGAGCTGTGGACACTGAAGCTTTCTTT
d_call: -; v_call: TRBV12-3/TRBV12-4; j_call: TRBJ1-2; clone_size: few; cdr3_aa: CASSLSRVSGYTF; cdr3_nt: TGTGCCAGCAGTTTAAGCAGGGTAAGTGGCTACACCTTC
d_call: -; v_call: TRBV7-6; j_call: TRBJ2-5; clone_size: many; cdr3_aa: CASSLVGEAQYF; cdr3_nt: TGTGCCAGCAGCTTAGTTGGAGAAGCCCAGTACTTC
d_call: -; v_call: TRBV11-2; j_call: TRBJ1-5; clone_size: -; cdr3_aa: CASSLTSYSNQPQHF; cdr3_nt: TGTGCCAGCAGCTTAACAAGCTATAGCAATCAGCCCCAGCATTTT
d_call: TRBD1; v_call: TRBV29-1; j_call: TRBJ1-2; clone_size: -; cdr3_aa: CSVERDRDYGYTF; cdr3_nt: TGCAGCGTTGAACGGGACAGGGACTATGGCTACACCTTC
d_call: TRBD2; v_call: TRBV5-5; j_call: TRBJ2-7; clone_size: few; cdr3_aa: CASSLRLPTGRLAGVEQYF; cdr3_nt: TGTGCCAGCAGCTTGCGGCTACCGACAGGGCGACTAGCGGGGGTCGAGCAGTACTTC
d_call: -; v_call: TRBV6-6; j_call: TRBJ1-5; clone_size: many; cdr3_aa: CASKLTVTGAQHF; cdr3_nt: TGTGCCAGCAAGCTGACGGTCACGGGGGCCCAGCATTTT
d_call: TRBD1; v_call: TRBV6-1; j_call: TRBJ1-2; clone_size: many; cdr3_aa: CASSDLPMTGGGGYTF; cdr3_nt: TGTGCCAGCAGTGACCTCCCTATGACAGGGGGTGGCGGCTACACCTTC
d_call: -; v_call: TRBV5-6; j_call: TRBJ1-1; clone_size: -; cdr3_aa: CASSYLTENTEAFF; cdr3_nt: TGTGCCAGCAGCTACTTAACGGAGAACACTGAAGCTTTCTTT
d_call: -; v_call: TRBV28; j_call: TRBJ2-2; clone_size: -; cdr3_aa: CASSPQHGGTGELFF; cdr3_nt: TGTGCCAGCAGTCCCCAACACGGGGGTACCGGGGAGCTGTTTTTT
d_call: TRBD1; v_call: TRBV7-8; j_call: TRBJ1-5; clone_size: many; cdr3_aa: CASSLYRGGNQPQHF; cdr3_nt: TGTGCCAGCAGCTTGTACAGGGGGGGCAATCAGCCCCAGCATTTT
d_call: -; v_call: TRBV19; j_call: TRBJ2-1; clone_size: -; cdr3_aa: CASSPLDYTEQFF; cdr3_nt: TGTGCCAGTAGCCCGCTTGATTACACTGAGCAGTTCTTC
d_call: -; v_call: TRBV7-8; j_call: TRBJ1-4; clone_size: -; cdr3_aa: CASSSTFSPNEKLFF; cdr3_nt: TGTGCCAGCAGCTCAACCTTTTCCCCCAATGAAAAACTGTTTTTT
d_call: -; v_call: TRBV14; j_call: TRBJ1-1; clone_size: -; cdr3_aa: CASSEGDIMNTEAFF; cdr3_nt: TGTGCCAGCAGCGAGGGGGACATTATGAACACTGAAGCTTTCTTT
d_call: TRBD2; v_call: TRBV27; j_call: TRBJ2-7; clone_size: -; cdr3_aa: CASSPLGTSGGPIEQYF; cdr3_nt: TGTGCCAGCAGCCCCCTAGGGACTAGCGGAGGTCCCATCGAGCAGTACTTC
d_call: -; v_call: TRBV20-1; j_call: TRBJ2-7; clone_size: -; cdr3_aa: CSAPTGRGEQYF; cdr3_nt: TGCAGTGCTCCTACAGGGAGAGGGGAGCAGTACTTC
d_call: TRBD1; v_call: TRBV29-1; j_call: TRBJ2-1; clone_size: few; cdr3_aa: CSVEGGQGSMGNEQFF; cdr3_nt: TGCAGCGTTGAAGGAGGACAGGGATCAATGGGGAATGAGCAGTTCTTC
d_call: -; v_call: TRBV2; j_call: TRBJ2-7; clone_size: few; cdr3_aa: CASSDVPRYEQYF; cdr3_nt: TGTGCCAGCAGTGACGTACCACGTTACGAGCAGTACTTC
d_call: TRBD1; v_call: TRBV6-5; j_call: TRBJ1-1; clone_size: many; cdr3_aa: CASIPPADRFNTEAFF; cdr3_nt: TGTGCCAGCATACCCCCCGCGGACAGGTTCAACACTGAAGCTTTCTTT
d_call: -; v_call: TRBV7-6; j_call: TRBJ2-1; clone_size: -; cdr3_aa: CASSLGGGAGYNEQFF; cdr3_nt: TGTGCCAGCAGCTTAGGTGGTGGGGCCGGGTACAATGAGCAGTTCTTC
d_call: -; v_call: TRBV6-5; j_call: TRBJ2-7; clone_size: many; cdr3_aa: CASSHTDRTYEQYF; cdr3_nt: TGTGCCAGCAGTCACACTGACAGGACCTACGAGCAGTACTTC
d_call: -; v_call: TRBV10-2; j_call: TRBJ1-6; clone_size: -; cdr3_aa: CASSESGENSPLHF; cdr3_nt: TGCGCCAGCAGTGAGTCGGGGGAGAATTCACCCCTCCACTTT
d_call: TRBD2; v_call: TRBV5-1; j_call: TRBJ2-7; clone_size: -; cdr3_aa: CASSFSGSGEQYF; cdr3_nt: TGTGCCAGCAGCTTTAGCGGGAGCGGTGAGCAGTACTTC
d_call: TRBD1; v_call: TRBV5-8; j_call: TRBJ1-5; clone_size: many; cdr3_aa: CASSLWTGPNRSSNQPQHF; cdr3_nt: TGTGCCAGCAGCTTATGGACAGGGCCGAACCGATCCAGCAATCAGCCCCAGCATTTT
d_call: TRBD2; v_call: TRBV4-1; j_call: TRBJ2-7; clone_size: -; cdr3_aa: CASSLQGGGTYNEQYF; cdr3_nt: TGCGCCAGCAGCCTCCAAGGCGGGGGGACCTACAATGAGCAGTACTTC
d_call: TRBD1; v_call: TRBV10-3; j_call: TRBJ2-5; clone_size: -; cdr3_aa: CAISGTGKETQYF; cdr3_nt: TGTGCCATCAGTGGGACAGGGAAAGAGACCCAGTACTTC
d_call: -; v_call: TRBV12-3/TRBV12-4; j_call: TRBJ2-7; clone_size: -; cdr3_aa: CASRNRGRSYEQYF; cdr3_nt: TGTGCCAGCAGGAACCGAGGGCGTTCCTACGAGCAGTACTTC
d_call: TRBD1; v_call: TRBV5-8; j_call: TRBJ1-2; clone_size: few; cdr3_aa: CASSQKQGAVGYTF; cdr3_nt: TGTGCCAGCAGTCAAAAACAGGGGGCGGTCGGCTACACCTTC
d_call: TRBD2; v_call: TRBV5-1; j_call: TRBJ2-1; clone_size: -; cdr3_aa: CASSLVPGLAGANEQFF; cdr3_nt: TGCGCCAGCAGCTTGGTACCAGGACTAGCGGGAGCGAATGAGCAGTTCTTC
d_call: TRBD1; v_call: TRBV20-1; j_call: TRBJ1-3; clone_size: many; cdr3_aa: CSAWVQGDSGNTIYF; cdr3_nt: TGCAGTGCTTGGGTGCAGGGGGATTCTGGAAACACCATATATTTT
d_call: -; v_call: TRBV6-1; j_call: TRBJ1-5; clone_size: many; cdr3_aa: CASMAVSNQPQHF; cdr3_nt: TGTGCCAGCATGGCGGTGAGCAATCAGCCCCAGCATTTT
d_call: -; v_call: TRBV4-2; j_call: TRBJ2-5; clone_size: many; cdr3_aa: CASSQEDWETQYF; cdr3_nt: TGTGCCAGCAGCCAAGAGGACTGGGAGACCCAGTACTTC
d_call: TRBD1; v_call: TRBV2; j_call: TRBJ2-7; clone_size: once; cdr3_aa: CAGTDRGDYEQYF; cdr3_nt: TGTGCGGGAACGGACAGGGGGGACTACGAGCAGTACTTC
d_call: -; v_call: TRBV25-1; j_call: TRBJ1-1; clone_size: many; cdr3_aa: CASSRRGEDTEAFF; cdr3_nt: TGTGCCAGCAGCCGGCGGGGGGAGGACACTGAAGCTTTCTTT
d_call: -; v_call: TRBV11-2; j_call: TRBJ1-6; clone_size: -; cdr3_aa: CASSLGRIDSPLHF; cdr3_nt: TGTGCCAGCAGCTTAGGGAGGATCGATTCACCCCTCCACTTT
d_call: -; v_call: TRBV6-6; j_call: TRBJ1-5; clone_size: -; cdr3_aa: CASSYSAGYEHF; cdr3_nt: TGTGCCAGCAGTTACTCGGCAGGCTACGAGCATTTT
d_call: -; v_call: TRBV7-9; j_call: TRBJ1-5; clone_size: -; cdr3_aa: CASSLIRRGSNQPQHF; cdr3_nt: TGTGCCAGCAGCTTAATAAGGAGGGGGAGCAATCAGCCCCAGCATTTT
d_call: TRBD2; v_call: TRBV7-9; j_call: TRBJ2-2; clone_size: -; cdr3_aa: CASSMLIAGGLFF; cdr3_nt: TGTGCCAGTAGTATGTTAATAGCGGGGGGGCTGTTTTTT
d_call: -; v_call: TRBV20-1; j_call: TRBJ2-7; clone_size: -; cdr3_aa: CSAPRGGGQTSYEQYF; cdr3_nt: TGCAGTGCTCCAAGGGGGGGAGGACAAACCTCCTACGAGCAGTACTTC
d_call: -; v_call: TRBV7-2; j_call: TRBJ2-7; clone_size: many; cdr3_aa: CASSPFGEQYF; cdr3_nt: TGTGCCAGCAGCCCGTTTGGCGAGCAGTACTTC
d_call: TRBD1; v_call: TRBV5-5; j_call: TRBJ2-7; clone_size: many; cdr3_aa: CASSLPGQGKTYEQYF; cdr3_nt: TGTGCCAGCAGCTTGCCGGGACAGGGAAAAACCTACGAGCAGTACTTC
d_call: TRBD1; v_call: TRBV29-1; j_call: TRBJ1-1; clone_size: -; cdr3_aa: CSVTGGFEAFF; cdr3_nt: TGCAGCGTTACAGGGGGCTTTGAAGCTTTCTTT
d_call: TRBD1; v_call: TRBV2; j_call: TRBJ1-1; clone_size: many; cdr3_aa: CASSGYIQGSTTEAFF; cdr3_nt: TGTGCCAGCAGTGGCTACATACAGGGGTCAACAACTGAAGCTTTCTTT
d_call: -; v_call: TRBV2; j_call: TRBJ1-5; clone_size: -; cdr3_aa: CASSVLTGLQPQHF; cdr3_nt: TGTGCCAGCAGTGTGCTAACAGGACTTCAGCCCCAGCATTTT